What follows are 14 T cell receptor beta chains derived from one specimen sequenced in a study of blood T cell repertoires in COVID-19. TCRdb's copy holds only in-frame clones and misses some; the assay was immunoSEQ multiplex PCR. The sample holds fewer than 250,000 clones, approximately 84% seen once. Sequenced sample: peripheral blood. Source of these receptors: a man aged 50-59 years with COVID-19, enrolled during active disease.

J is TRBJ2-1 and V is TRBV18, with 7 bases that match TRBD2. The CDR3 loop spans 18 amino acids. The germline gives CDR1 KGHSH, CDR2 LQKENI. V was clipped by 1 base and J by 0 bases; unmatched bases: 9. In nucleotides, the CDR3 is TGTGCCAGCTCACCACGGGGGAGGGCGGAAAGCTCCTACAATGAGCAGTTCTTC. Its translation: CASSPRGRAESSYNEQFF.

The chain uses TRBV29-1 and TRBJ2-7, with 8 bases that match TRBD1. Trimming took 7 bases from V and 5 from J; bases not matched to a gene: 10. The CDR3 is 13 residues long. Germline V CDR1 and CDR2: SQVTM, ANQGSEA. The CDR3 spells CSAEGQGAHEQYF. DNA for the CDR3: TGCAGCGCCGAAGGGCAGGGGGCTCACGAGCAGTACTTC.

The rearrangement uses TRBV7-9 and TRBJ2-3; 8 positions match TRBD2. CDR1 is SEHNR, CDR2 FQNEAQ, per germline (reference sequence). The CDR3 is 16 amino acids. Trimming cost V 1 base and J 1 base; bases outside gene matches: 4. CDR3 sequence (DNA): TGTGCCAGCAGCTTAGTCGCGGGGGGCGGCACAGATACGCAGTATTTT. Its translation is CASSLVAGGGTDTQYF.

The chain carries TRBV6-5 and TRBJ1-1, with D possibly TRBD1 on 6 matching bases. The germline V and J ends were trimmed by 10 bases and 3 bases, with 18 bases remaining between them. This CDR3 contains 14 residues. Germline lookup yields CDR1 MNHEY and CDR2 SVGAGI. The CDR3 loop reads CATHTGLPYTEAFF. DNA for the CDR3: TGTGCCACCCACACAGGGCTACCGTACACTGAAGCTTTCTTT.

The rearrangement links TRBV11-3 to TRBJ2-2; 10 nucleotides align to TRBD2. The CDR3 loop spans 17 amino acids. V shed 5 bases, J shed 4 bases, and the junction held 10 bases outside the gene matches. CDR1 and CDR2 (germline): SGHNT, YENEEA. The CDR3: CASSHTGTSDLTGELFF. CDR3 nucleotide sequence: TGTGCCAGCAGCCATACCGGGACTAGCGACCTCACCGGGGAGCTGTTTTTT. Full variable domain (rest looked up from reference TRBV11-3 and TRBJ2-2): EAGVVQSPRYKIIEKKQPVAFWCNPISGHNTLYWYLQNLGQGPELLIRYENEEAVDDSQLPKDRFSAERLKGVDSTLKIQPAELGDSAVYLCASSHTGTSDLTGELFFGEGSRLTVL.

The CDR3 is CASSSPDRTKNTGELFF. The CDR3 DNA reads TGTGCCAGCAGCTCGCCGGACAGGACTAAGAACACCGGGGAGCTGTTTTTT. This chain joins TRBV7-8 and TRBJ2-2; D possibly corresponds to TRBD1 (7 bases). The germline V gene encodes CDR1 SGHVS and CDR2 FQNEAQ. Trimming stripped 4 bases from V and 1 base from J, with 16 bases between. The CDR3 loop spans 17 amino acids.

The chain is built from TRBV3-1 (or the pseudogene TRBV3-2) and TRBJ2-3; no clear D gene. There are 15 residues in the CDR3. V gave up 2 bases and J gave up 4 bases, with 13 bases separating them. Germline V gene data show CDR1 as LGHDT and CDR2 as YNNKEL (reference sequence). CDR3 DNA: TGTGCCAGCAGCCAATCCGTAAATGAGGCAGATACGCAGTATTTT. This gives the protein CASSQSVNEADTQYF.

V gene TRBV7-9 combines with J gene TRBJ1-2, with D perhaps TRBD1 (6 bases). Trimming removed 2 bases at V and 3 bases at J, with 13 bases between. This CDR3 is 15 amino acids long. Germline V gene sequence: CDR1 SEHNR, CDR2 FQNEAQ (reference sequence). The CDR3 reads CASSLRGGADYGYTF. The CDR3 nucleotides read TGTGCCAGCAGCTTAAGGGGGGGCGCGGACTATGGCTACACCTTC.

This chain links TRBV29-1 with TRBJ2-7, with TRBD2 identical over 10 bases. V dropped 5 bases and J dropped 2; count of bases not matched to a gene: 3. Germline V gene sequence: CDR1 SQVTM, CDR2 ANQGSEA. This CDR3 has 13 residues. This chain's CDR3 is CSVRTSGTYEQYF. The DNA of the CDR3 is TGCAGCGTTCGGACTAGCGGAACCTACGAGCAGTACTTC.

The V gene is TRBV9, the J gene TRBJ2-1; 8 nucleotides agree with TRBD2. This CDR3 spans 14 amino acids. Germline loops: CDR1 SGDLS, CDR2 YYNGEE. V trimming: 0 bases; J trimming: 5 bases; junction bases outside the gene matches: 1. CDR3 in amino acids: CASSVAGGDNEQFF. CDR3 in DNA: TGTGCCAGCAGCGTAGCGGGAGGGGACAATGAGCAGTTCTTC.

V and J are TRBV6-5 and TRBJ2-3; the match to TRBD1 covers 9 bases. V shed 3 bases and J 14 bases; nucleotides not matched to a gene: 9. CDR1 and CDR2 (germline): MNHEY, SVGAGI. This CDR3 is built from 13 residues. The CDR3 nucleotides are TGTGCCAGCAGTTATCACGGACAGGGGCTACGGTATTTT. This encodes CASSYHGQGLRYF.

CDR3 bases: TGTGCCAGCAACCTCCGGGACAGAGAAGCTTTCTTT. It translates to CASNLRDREAFF. This rearrangement joins TRBV6-6 to TRBJ1-1; TRBD1 aligns across 7 bases. This CDR3 contains 12 residues. Germline CDR1 is MNHNY and CDR2 is SVGAGI (reference sequence). Germline trimming cut 7 bases from V and 8 bases from J; bases unmatched to any gene: 7.

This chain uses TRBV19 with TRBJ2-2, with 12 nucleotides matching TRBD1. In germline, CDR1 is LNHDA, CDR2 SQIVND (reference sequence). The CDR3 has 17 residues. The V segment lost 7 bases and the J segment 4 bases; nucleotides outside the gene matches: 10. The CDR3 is CASNPGQGARVTGELFF. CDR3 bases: TGTGCCAGTAACCCGGGACAGGGGGCGCGGGTCACCGGGGAGCTGTTTTTT.

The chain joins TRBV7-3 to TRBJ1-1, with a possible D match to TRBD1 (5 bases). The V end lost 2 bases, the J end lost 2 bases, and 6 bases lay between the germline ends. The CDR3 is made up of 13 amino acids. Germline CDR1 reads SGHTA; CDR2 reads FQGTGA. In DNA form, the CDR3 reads TGTGCCAGCAGCTTAGGGGCAAACACTGAAGCTTTCTTT. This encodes CASSLGANTEAFF.